Only a few counts were recorded for the clone carrying this T cell receptor beta chain. Its cognate antigen is unknown. The data belong to a study of beta chain features in type 1 diabetes. Study-level findings and limits: Relative to healthy donors, patients appeared to have naive, central memory and Treg TCRB repertoires that were more similar. Significant though moderate, a shortening of TCRB CDR3s appeared in all four CD4+ subsets of Type 1 diabetes patients.

Of the isolated RNA, all was reverse transcribed, and so the sequenced material was expressed TCRB transcripts. Sequencing was performed with immunoSEQ multiplex PCR; in TCRdb, only in-frame clones are kept and a portion is missing. The data contain 600,000 to 700,000 clones, approximately 13% of them seen just once; the ten biggest clones take up over 0.1%. This CDR3 has 14 residues. The germline CDR1 and CDR2 sequences are SQVTM and ANQGSEA. V was pared by 5 bases and J by 2 bases, with 6 bases of the junction left unmatched. Sequencing was performed on naive CD4+ T cells from blood. The chain has TRBV29-1 and TRBJ2-1; 7 bases map to TRBD1. The origin of this receptor is a man aged 25 to 45 with type 1 diabetes. In DNA form, the CDR3 reads TGCAGCGTTTCACAGGGGCAAACCTACAATGAGCAGTTCTTC. It yields the protein CSVSQGQTYNEQFF.